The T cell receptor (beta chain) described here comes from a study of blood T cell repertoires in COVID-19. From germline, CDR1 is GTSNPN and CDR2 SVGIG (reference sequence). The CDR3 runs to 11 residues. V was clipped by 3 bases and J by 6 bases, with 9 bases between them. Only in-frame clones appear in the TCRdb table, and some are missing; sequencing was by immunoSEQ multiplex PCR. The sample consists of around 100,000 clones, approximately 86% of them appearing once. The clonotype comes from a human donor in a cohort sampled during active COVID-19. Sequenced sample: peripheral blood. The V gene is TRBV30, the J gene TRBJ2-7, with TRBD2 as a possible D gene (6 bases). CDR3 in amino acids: CAWSGSSEQYF. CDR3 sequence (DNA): TGTGCCTGGAGCGGGAGTTCCGAGCAGTACTTC.